This T cell receptor beta chain originates from a study of somatic mutations in cytotoxic T cells in rheumatoid arthritis. Using immunoSEQ multiplex PCR, the repertoire was profiled, and TCRdb retains in-frame clones only, with some absent. The table has 20,000 or so clones, roughly four fifths seen once. CDR3 length: 13 residues. Germline CDR1 is KGHSH and CDR2 is LQKENI. About this clone: Mismatch with germline at one junction end may stem from a read error.

The clonotype originates from a young man with rheumatoid arthritis. The genes are TRBV18 and TRBJ2-1; D ambiguous. The sequenced sample consisted of CD8+ T cells sorted from blood. CDR3: CASRWETYYEQFF. CDR3 sequence (DNA): TGTGCCAGTAGGTGGGAAACCTACTATGAGCAGTTCTTC.